This T cell receptor beta chain was captured by sequencing in a study of blood T cells in healthy people across ages (dated by TCRdb to between 2014 and 2016). As for the study more broadly: In model experiments, template switching captured about one uniquely barcoded TCR beta cDNA molecule for every two T cells. The study analyzed two additional independent replicas of 1 million unique cDNA reads from the same blood draw for two donors, one aged 18 to 30 and one aged 80 or older. Four age groups were formed from the donors: young (average 16 years), middle-aged (roughly 38), aged (roughly 56) and long-lived (82). The study measured age-related changes in TCR beta repertoire diversity using deep sequencing normalized with unique cDNA molecular identifiers. Donors of different ages were randomly distributed across sequencing lanes to avoid experimental bias.

The library was produced with 5' RACE. The reads were generated on an Illumina HiSeq 2500. The second PCR ran for about 6 to 12 cycles and used a J-beta primer mix along with a sample-barcoded 5' primer. A template-switch 5' adaptor carrying 12 random nucleotides introduced a unique molecular identifier onto each TCR beta cDNA molecule. Each sample yielded at least 2.5 million CDR3-containing paired-end reads. First-strand cDNA was synthesized from all RNA with the Mint cDNA synthesis kit, primed by a TRBC-specific oligonucleotide. Following uracil-DNA glycosylase treatment, all cDNA underwent a first 18-cycle PCR with the universal primers M1SS and BC2_uni_R. As for the authors' bioinformatics: For normalization, 1 million high-quality reads were randomly selected from each sample, with every read carrying a distinct molecular identifier. Reads with shared molecular identifiers were discarded instead of being binned into consensus sequences. MiTCR, run with a Q25 quality threshold and the strictest error-elimination algorithm, handled CDR3 identification, clonotype clustering and error correction. A nonparametric unseen species model with Euler transformation was used to estimate lower-bound total TCR beta diversity. TCRdb reprocessed the public reads (quality trimming at Q25 with fastp, clone calling with MiXCR) and kept in-frame beta chains. Every entry covers one CDR3 protein and lists the most common genes and DNA from its rows. The V and J calls, along with clone size, are taken from TCRdb and not from the paper's own processing. The sample table lists 270,000 or so distinct CDR3 sequences, roughly 26% of them with a count of one. The ten largest clones take up about 30% of the sample.

V loses 3 bases of germline sequence and J loses 0 bases, and the interval between the two ends is 6 bases. The cysteine opens and the phenylalanine closes a CDR3 of 14 amino acids. CDR3 DNA only is kept here, 42 bases in frame from base 1. In regard to this clonotype: It has no known antigen specificity. Nothing much larger sits one base from this clone, and base qualities are not available.

Systemically healthy Caucasian individuals from Russia, some 38 in total and aged roughly 6 to 95 years, were included as donors. Around 9.9 milliliters of peripheral blood were collected from each donor into EDTA-treated Vacutainer tubes. Ficoll-Paque density-gradient centrifugation was used to isolate PBMCs, with at least 6.5 million per sample. Trizol reagent was used to extract total RNA from the PBMCs, yielding at least 5.5 micrograms per sample. Naive CD45RAhigh/CD27high T cell percentages were measured by flow cytometry on a PBMC aliquot from every donor. The full study reports these points: Compared with the aged group, the long-lived group had more naive CD4+ T cells, fewer expanded clones and increased TCR diversity, suggesting age selection. Observed TCR beta diversity per million T cells fell roughly linearly with age, and a significant reduction was already apparent by age around 40. A strong correlation was found between observed TCR beta diversity and the percentage of naive T cells measured by flow cytometry. The CMV infection status of donors was not known, potentially confounding age-related changes in expanded clonotypes. Because profiling used bulk unsorted PBMCs, naive and antigen-experienced compartments could not be compared conclusively. Estimates of total diversity based on one million sequenced T cells were considered lower bounds and underestimates.

Input material: blood. This chain is built from TRBV12-3 or TRBV12-4 and TRBJ1-5; no confident D gene assignment can be made. This TCR was sampled from a woman in her 70s in good health. The CDR3 region reads CASSFSDSNQPQHF. The bases read TGTGCCAGCAGTTTTTCAGATAGCAATCAGCCCCAGCATTTT.